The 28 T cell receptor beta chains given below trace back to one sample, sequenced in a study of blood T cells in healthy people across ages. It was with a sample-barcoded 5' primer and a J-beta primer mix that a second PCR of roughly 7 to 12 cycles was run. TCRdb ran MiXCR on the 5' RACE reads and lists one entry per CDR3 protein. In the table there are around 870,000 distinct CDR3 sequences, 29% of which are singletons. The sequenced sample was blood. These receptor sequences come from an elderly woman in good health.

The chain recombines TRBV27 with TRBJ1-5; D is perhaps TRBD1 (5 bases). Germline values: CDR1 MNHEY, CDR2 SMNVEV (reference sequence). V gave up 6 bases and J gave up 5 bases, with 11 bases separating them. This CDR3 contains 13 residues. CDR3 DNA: TGTGCCAGCAGGATGACAGCGTATCAGCCCCAGCATTTT. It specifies CASRMTAYQPQHF.

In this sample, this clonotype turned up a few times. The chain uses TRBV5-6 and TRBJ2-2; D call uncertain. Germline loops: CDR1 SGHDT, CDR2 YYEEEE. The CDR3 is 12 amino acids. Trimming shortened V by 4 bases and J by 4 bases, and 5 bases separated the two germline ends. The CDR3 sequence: CASSKFTGELFF. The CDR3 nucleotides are TGTGCCAGCAGCAAATTCACCGGGGAGCTGTTTTTT.

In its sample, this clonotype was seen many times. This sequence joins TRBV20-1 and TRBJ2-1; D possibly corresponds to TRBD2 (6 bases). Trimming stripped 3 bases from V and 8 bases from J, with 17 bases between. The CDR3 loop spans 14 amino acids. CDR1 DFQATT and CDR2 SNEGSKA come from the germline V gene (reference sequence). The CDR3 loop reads CSASPGGRRDEQFF. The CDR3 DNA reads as TGCAGTGCTAGTCCCGGCGGCCGGAGGGATGAGCAGTTCTTC.

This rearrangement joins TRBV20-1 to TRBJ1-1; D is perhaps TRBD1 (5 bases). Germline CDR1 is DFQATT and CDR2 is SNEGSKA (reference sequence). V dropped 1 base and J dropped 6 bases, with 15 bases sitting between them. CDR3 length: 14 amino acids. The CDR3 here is CSARGTGRGAEAFF. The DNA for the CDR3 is TGCAGTGCTAGAGGGACGGGGCGGGGTGCTGAAGCTTTCTTT.

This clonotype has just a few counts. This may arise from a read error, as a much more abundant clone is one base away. The CDR3 protein is CSARWRQGQETQYF. CDR3 nucleotide sequence: TGCAGTGCTAGATGGCGCCAGGGGCAAGAGACCCAGTACTTC. The chain uses TRBV20-1 and TRBJ2-5; weak D call: TRBD1 (6 bases). The CDR3 totals 14 residues. Germline V gene data show CDR1 as DFQATT and CDR2 as SNEGSKA (reference sequence). V was trimmed by 2 bases and J by 2 bases, leaving 12 bases between them.

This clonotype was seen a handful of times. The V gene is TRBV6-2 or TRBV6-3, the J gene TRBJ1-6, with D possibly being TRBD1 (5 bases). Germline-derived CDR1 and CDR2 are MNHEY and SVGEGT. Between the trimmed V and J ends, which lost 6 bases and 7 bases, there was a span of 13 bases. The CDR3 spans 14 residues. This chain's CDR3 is CASRHGTGNSPLHF. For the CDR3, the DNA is TGTGCCAGCAGACACGGGACGGGGAATTCACCCCTCCACTTT.

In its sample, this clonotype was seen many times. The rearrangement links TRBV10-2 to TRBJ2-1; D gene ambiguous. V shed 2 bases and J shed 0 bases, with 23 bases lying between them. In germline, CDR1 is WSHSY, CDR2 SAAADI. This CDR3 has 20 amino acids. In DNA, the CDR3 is TGCGCCAGCAGTGAGAGGTCGGGCTACCCCGGCCCCAGCTCCTACAATGAGCAGTTCTTC. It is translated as CASSERSGYPGPSSYNEQFF.

This chain's CDR3 is CASSPSGLAVRGNEQYF. CDR3 DNA: TGTGCCAGCAGTCCGTCCGGACTAGCGGTGAGGGGAAATGAGCAGTACTTC. The gene calls are TRBV27 and TRBJ2-7; 10 bases are shared with TRBD2. Germline values: CDR1 MNHEY, CDR2 SMNVEV (reference sequence). With V trimmed by 5 bases and J by 7 bases, 17 bases remained unmatched. This CDR3 spans 17 amino acids.

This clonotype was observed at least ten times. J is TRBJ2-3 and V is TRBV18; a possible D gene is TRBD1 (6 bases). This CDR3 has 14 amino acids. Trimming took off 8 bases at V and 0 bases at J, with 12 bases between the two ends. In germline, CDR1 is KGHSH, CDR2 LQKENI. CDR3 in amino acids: CASGGLKSTDTQYF. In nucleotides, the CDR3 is TGTGCCAGCGGGGGCCTTAAAAGCACAGATACGCAGTATTTT. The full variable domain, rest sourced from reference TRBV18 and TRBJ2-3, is NAGVMQNPRHLVRRRGQEARLRCSPMKGHSHVYWYRQLPEEGLKFMVYLQKENIIDESGMPKERFSAEFPKEGPSILRIQQVVRGDSAAYFCASGGLKSTDTQYFGPGTRLTVL.

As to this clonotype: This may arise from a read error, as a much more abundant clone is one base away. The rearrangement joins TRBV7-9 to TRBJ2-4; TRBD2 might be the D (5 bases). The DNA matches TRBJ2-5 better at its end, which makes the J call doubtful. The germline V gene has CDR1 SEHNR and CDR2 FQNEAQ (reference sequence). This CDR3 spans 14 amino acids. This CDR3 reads CVSSPPDEGETQYF. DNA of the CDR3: TGTGTCAGCAGCCCACCCGACGAGGGAGAGACCCAGTACTTC.

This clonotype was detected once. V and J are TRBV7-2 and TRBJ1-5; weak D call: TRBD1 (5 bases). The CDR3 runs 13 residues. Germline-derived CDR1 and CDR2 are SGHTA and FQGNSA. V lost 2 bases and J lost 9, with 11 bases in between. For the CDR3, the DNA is TGTGCCAGCAGCTTACGATTAGGGGCGCCCCAGCATTTT. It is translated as CASSLRLGAPQHF.

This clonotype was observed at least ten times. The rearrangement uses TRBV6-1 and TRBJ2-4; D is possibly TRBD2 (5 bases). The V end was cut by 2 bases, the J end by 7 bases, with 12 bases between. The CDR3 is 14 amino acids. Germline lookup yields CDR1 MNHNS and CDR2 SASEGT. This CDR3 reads CASSEQGSGNIQYF. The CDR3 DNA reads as TGTGCCAGCAGTGAACAAGGGAGCGGCAACATTCAGTACTTC.

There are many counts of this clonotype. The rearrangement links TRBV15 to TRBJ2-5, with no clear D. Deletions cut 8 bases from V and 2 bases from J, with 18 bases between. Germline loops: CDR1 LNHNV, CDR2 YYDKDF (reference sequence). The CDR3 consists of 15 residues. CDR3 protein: CATALRPPPQETQYF. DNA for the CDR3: TGTGCCACCGCCCTTCGCCCCCCTCCTCAAGAGACCCAGTACTTC.

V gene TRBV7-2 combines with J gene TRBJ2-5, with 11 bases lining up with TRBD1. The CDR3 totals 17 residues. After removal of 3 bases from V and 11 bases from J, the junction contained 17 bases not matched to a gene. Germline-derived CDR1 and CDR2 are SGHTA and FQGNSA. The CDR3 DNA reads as TGTGCCAGCAGCTTGAAGGCGGGACAGGGGGGGAACTACGGGCAGTACTTC. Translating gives CASSLKAGQGGNYGQYF.

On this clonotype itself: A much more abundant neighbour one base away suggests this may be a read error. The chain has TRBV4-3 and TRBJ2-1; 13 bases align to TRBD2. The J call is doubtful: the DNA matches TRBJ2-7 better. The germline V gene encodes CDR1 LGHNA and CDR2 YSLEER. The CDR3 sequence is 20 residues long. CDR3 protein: CASSQFLLAGGKSSYNEQYF. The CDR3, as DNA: TGCGCCAGCAGCCAATTCTTACTAGCGGGGGGGAAGAGCTCCTACAATGAGCAGTACTTC.

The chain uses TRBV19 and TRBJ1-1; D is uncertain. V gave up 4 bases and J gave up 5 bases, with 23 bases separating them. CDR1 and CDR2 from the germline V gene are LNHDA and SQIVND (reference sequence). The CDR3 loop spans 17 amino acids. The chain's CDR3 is CASSKSRHGSVRTEAFF. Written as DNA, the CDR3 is TGTGCCAGTAGTAAAAGTCGGCACGGTTCGGTACGGACTGAAGCTTTCTTT.

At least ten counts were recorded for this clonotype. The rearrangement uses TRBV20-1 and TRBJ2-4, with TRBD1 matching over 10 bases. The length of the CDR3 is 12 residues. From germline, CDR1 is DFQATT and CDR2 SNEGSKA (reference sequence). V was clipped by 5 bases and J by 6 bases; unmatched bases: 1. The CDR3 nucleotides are TGCAGTGCTCGACAGGGGGCAAACATTCAGTACTTC. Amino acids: CSARQGANIQYF.

CDR3 bases: TGCGCCAGCAGCTTAGAGGTGGCCTATGGCTACACCTTC. As protein: CASSLEVAYGYTF. This sequence joins TRBV5-1 and TRBJ1-2; D gene unclear. Germline lookup yields CDR1 SGHRS and CDR2 YFSETQ. The CDR3 is made up of 13 amino acids. V was trimmed by 2 bases and J by 4 bases, leaving 9 bases between them.

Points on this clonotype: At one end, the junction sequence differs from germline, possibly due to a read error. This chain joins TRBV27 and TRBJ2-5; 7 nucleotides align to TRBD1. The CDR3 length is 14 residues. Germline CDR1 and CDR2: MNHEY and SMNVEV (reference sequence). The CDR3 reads CVSSPGQAQETQYF. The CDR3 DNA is TGTGTCAGCAGTCCAGGACAGGCCCAAGAGACCCAGTACTTC.

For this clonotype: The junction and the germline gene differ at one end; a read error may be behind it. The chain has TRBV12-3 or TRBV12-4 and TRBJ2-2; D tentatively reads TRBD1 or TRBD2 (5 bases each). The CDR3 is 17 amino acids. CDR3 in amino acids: CVSDRARGDPNTGERFF. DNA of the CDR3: TGTGTCAGCGATCGGGCGAGGGGAGATCCGAACACCGGGGAGCGGTTTTTT.

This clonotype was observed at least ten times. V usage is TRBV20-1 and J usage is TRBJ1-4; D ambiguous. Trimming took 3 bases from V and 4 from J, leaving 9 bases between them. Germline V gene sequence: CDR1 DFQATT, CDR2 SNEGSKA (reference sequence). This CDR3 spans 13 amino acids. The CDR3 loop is CSARDGHNEKLFF. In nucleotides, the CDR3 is TGCAGTGCTAGGGACGGCCATAATGAAAAACTGTTTTTT.

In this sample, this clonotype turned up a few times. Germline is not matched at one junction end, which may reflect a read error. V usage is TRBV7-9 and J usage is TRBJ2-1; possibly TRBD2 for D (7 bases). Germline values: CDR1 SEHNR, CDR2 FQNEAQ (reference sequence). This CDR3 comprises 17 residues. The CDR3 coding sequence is TGTGCCCGCAGCTCTGTCGGGGGGCAGAGCTCCTACAATGAGCAGTTCTTC. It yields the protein CARSSVGGQSSYNEQFF.

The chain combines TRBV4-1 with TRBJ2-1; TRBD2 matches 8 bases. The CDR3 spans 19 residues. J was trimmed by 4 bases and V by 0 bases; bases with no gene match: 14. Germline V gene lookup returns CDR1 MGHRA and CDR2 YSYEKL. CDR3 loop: CASSQEGELSGTLYNEQFF. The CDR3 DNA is TGCGCCAGCAGCCAAGAAGGGGAGCTTAGCGGGACCCTTTACAATGAGCAGTTCTTC.

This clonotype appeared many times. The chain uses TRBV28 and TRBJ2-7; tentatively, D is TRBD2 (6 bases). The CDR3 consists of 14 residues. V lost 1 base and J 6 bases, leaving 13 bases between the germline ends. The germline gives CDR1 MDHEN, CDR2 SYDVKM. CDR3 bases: TGTGCCAGCAGTTTATTCCGGGAGAGCTCCGAGCAGTACTTC. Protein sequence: CASSLFRESSEQYF.

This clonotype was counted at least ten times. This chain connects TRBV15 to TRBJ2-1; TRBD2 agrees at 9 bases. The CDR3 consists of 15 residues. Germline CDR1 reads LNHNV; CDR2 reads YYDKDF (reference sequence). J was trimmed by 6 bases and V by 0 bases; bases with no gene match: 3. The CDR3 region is CATSRERGGGNEQFF. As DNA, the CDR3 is TGTGCCACCAGCAGAGAGCGGGGGGGCGGCAATGAGCAGTTCTTC.

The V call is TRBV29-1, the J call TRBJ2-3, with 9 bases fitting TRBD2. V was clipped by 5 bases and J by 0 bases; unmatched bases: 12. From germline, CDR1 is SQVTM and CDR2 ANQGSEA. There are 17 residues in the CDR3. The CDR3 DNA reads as TGCAGCGTTTGCCTAGCGGGGAATCCCTACAGCACAGATACGCAGTATTTT. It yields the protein CSVCLAGNPYSTDTQYF.

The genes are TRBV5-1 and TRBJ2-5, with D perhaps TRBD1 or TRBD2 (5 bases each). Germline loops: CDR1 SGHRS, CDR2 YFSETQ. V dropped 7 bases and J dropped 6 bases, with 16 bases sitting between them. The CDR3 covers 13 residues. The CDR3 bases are TGCGCCAGCTCCTTGGCCGAGGGGAAGACCCAGTACTTC. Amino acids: CASSLAEGKTQYF.

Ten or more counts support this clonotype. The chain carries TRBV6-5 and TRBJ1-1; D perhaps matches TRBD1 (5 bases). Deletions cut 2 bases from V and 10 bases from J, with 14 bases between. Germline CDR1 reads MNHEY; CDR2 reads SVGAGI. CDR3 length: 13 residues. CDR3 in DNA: TGTGCCAGCAGTTACCGAGTGGGGGTAGTAGCTTTCTTT. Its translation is CASSYRVGVVAFF.